This entry is about one T cell receptor beta chain. At the DNA level, this CDR3 is encoded by other sequences in the same sample as well. The data belong to a study of blood T cell repertoires in COVID-19. Study-level information: Whether acute or convalescent, the COVID-19 samples came from the United States, Italy and Spain. From T cells, B-cell-depleted T cells, or PBMCs came the material, which was cDNA or gDNA.

In the authors' workflow: Researchers report that nucleated cell counts were estimated from reference gene primer amplification. TCRdb's copy holds only in-frame clones and misses some; the assay was immunoSEQ multiplex PCR. The V and J calls and clone size come from that table; D and trimming were worked out from the DNA. Counted here are 280,000 or so clones, more than 70% occurring once; the ten biggest clones make up more than 6.5%. Germline V gene sequence: CDR1 KGHSH, CDR2 LQKENI. Trimming removed 3 bases from V and 4 bases from J, with 13 bases in between. This CDR3 comprises 14 residues. This chain uses TRBV18 with TRBJ2-7; perhaps TRBD2 as D (6 bases). The specimen sequenced was peripheral blood. This sequence was found in a woman aged 25 to 39 who had recovered from COVID-19. For the CDR3, the DNA is TGTGCCAGCTCACCTCCGGGACTCGGGTACGAGCAGTACTTC. Protein product: CASSPPGLGYEQYF.